A selection of T cell receptor beta chains follows, all from one sample in a study of cytomegalovirus exposure and HLA in healthy donors. Assay used: immunoSEQ multiplex PCR; TCRdb lists only in-frame clones, some missing. In the table there are 60,000 to 75,000 clones, approximately 80% of which are singletons. Input material: PBMCs. The receptors shown here come from a woman in her twenties or thirties in good health and CMV-seronegative. CDR3s include the opening cysteine and the closing phenylalanine or tryptophan. The order of the fields is clone size, V gene, D gene, J gene, CDR3 DNA, CDR3 protein. A D gene is named only where the DNA matches it firmly. The size field is filled for only some rows; it gives once, few, many or a size class.

-	TRBV4-3	TRBD1	TRBJ2-2	TGCGCCAGCAGCCCAGGTCCCACAGGGGGCGACACCGGGGAGCTGTTTTTT	CASSPGPTGGDTGELFF
-	TRBV5-1	TRBD1	TRBJ1-1	TGCGCCAGCAGCCTAAATGACCGGGACAGGGGGCAGCCCGAAGCTTTCTTT	CASSLNDRDRGQPEAFF
-	TRBV11-2	TRBD1	TRBJ2-2	TGTGCCAGCAGGGGACAGGGGACAGCCGGGGAGCTGTTTTTT	CASRGQGTAGELFF
-	TRBV6-6	-	TRBJ1-1	TGTGCCAGCAGTCCCCGGGAGGGCGGGACTGAAGCTTTCTTT	CASSPREGGTEAFF
-	TRBV7-9	TRBD1	TRBJ1-1	TGTTCCAGCAGCTCGCCCAACAGGGGGCGTTTGAACACTGAAGCTTTCTTT	CSSSSPNRGRLNTEAFF
-	TRBV6-5	-	TRBJ1-5	TGTGCCAGCAGCCGACAGGTTAATCAGCCCCAGCATTTT	CASSRQVNQPQHF
-	TRBV18	-	TRBJ1-2	TGTGCCAGCTCACCACCGTCGACACCGAACTATGGCTACACCTTC	CASSPPSTPNYGYTF
once	TRBV4-1	-	TRBJ1-1	TGCGCCAGCAGCCAAGGTACAGGGACTGAAGCTTTCTTT	CASSQGTGTEAFF
-	TRBV11-3	-	TRBJ1-2	TGTGCCAGCAGCTTAGAACGGAACTATGGCTACACCTTC	CASSLERNYGYTF
-	TRBV5-4	TRBD2	TRBJ2-1	TGTGCCAGCAGCTCCGGGCGGGAGGGAAACAATGAGCAGTTCTTC	CASSSGREGNNEQFF
-	TRBV30	-	TRBJ2-7	TGTGCCTGGAGTGTACGGAGGGAGTCCTACGAGCAGTACTTC	CAWSVRRESYEQYF
-	TRBV7-9	-	TRBJ1-1	TGTGCCAGCAGGTCTCCTGGAGCCACTGAAGCTTTCTTT	CASRSPGATEAFF
once	TRBV19	-	TRBJ2-3	TGTGCCAGTAGTCAGGGCGAGGGCACAGATACGCAGTATTTT	CASSQGEGTDTQYF
-	TRBV6-1	TRBD2	TRBJ2-5	TGTGCCAGCAGTGAACTAGCGGGGGGGCAAGAGACCCAGTACTTC	CASSELAGGQETQYF
-	TRBV4-3	-	TRBJ1-6	TGCGCCAGCAGCCCTGATACAGGCACCTATAATTCACCCCTCCACTTT	CASSPDTGTYNSPLHF
once	TRBV5-4	TRBD1	TRBJ2-2	TGTGCCAGCAGGCCGGGACAGGGGTTCGGGGAGCTGTTTTTT	CASRPGQGFGELFF
once	TRBV10-1	-	TRBJ1-1	TGCGCCAGCACCTCGGGAGTCACTGAAGCTTTCTTT	CASTSGVTEAFF
-	TRBV18	TRBD1	TRBJ1-1	TGTGCCAGCTCACAGGGGGCAAAGAACACTGAAGCTTTCTTT	CASSQGAKNTEAFF
-	TRBV5-1	-	TRBJ2-2	TGCGCCAGCAGCTCCGGGCTTCGGGGTTACACCGGGGAGCTGTTTTTT	CASSSGLRGYTGELFF
-	TRBV11-2	TRBD1	TRBJ1-2	TGTGCCAGCAGAAAACCGGGACAGGGAAGCTCTCACTATGGCTACACCTTC	CASRKPGQGSSHYGYTF
few	TRBV5-4	-	TRBJ2-6	TGTGCCAGCAGCCTATTAAAAAACAGGGCTGGGGCCAACGTCCTGACTTTC	CASSLLKNRAGANVLTF
-	TRBV21-1	-	TRBJ1-1	TGTGCCAGCATCCCCCGCCAGATCACTGAAGCTTTCTTT	CASIPRQITEAFF
-	TRBV9	-	TRBJ1-2	TGTGCCAGCAGCCCGCGTACCAACTATGGCTACACCTTC	CASSPRTNYGYTF
-	TRBV18	-	TRBJ2-5	TGTGCCAGCTCACCTATCGCGACAGAACAAGAGACCCAGTACTTC	CASSPIATEQETQYF
once	TRBV5-5	-	TRBJ1-2	TGTGCCAGCAGCCTTTCCGTCCAGGGGATCGAGGGCTACACCTTC	CASSLSVQGIEGYTF
-	TRBV9	TRBD2	TRBJ2-3	TGTGCCAGCAGCGTAGCTCCTAGCGGGGGGACACGCACAGATACGCAGTATTTT	CASSVAPSGGTRTDTQYF
-	TRBV5-6	-	TRBJ1-1	TGTGCCAGCAGCGTAATCCCCGGGGGGGACACTGAAGCTTTCTTT	CASSVIPGGDTEAFF
once	TRBV7-9	-	TRBJ1-1	TGTGCCAGCAGCTTAGCGTATAGTGGTGACACTGAAGCTTTCTTT	CASSLAYSGDTEAFF
once	TRBV19	TRBD1	TRBJ2-2	TGTGCCAGTAGTAGCGGACAGGGGGGAACCGGGGAGCTGTTTTTT	CASSSGQGGTGELFF
-	TRBV19	-	TRBJ1-4	TGTGCCAGTAGTATAGTAAGGGGGAGAGGAGAAAAACTGTTTTTT	CASSIVRGRGEKLFF
-	TRBV6-1	-	TRBJ2-7	TGTGCCAGCCTTAGGGCGGGGAACTACGAGCAGTACTTC	CASLRAGNYEQYF
-	TRBV19	TRBD2	TRBJ2-1	TGTGCCAGTAGTATAGCTAGCGGTAATGAGCAGTTCTTC	CASSIASGNEQFF
-	TRBV5-6	TRBD1	TRBJ1-1	TGTGCCAGCAGCCGACAGGGGGACACTGAAGCTTTCTTT	CASSRQGDTEAFF
once	TRBV10-3	TRBD2	TRBJ2-2	TGTGCCATCGGGAGATTTGCGGGAGGCGAGACCGGGGAGCTGTTTTTT	CAIGRFAGGETGELFF
-	TRBV27	TRBD1	TRBJ1-5	TGTGCCAGCAGGGGAACCGGACAGGGCCATCAGCCCCAGCATTTT	CASRGTGQGHQPQHF
-	TRBV5-1	TRBD2	TRBJ2-1	TGCGCCAGCAGCGGGAGTCCGGGACTAGATAACCATGAGCAGTTCTTC	CASSGSPGLDNHEQFF
-	TRBV6-4	TRBD1	TRBJ1-2	TGTGCCAGCAGCTTTGACAGGGGAGATGGCTACACCTTC	CASSFDRGDGYTF
-	TRBV2	TRBD2	TRBJ2-1	TGTGCCAGCATCCCTAGCGGGAGAGGAAATGAGCAGTTCTTC	CASIPSGRGNEQFF
-	TRBV6-6	-	TRBJ2-1	TGTGCCAGCAGCCGTTATGAGCGGGCTCCCTACAATGAGCAGTTCTTC	CASSRYERAPYNEQFF
-	TRBV5-6	-	TRBJ1-1	TGTGCCAGCAGTTACGGCCGGAGGAACGAAGCTTTCTTT	CASSYGRRNEAFF
-	TRBV10-2	-	TRBJ1-1	TGCGCCAGCAGTGAGGGTGGTGCGGCTGAAGCTTTCTTT	CASSEGGAAEAFF
-	TRBV19	TRBD1	TRBJ1-5	TGTGCCAGTAATTTTGGACAGGTTGGCTATCAGCCCCAGCATTTT	CASNFGQVGYQPQHF
-	TRBV7-2	TRBD2	TRBJ2-1	TGTGCCAGCAGCTTAGGCGGCAGCGGGGCTTACAATGAGCAGTTCTTC	CASSLGGSGAYNEQFF
once	TRBV11-2	TRBD2	TRBJ2-1	TGTGCCAGCAGCCAGTCCGGGAGACTAGCGGGAAGTGAGCAGTTCTTC	CASSQSGRLAGSEQFF
-	TRBV9	TRBD2	TRBJ2-2	TGTGCCAGCAGCTCTCTAGCGGGAGGGCCGAGGGGAACCGGGGAGCTGTTTTTT	CASSSLAGGPRGTGELFF
-	TRBV6-1	TRBD2	TRBJ2-1	TGTGCCAGCAGGCGGGAGGGCTCCTACAATGAGCAGTTCTTC	CASRREGSYNEQFF
-	TRBV7-9	-	TRBJ2-5	TGTGCCGCGGGGGCCGAAGAGACCCAGTACTTC	CAAGAEETQYF
-	TRBV7-9	-	TRBJ1-4	TGTGCCAGCAGCCAAAGTCGGGGTCCGACTAATGAAAAACTGTTTTTT	CASSQSRGPTNEKLFF
-	TRBV25-1	-	TRBJ1-5	TGTGCCAGCAGTGGGTCAGATTATCAGCCCCAGCATTTT	CASSGSDYQPQHF
-	TRBV27	-	TRBJ1-2	TGTGCCAGCAGTTTAGGGGCGCCGGGCTATGGCTACACCTTC	CASSLGAPGYGYTF
-	TRBV19	TRBD1	TRBJ2-6	TGTGCCAGTAGTATGACGAGCCAGGGGGCTGGGGCCAACGTCCTGACTTTC	CASSMTSQGAGANVLTF
-	TRBV7-3	-	TRBJ1-3	TGTGCCAGCAGCCCACAGGGTGGCCCTGGAAACACCATATATTTT	CASSPQGGPGNTIYF
-	TRBV19	-	TRBJ1-4	TGTGCCAGTAGACATCCGGGACAAGAAGAAAAACTGTTTTTT	CASRHPGQEEKLFF
-	TRBV29-1	TRBD1	TRBJ1-1	TGCAGCGGAAGGCGGGACAGGGGCACTGAAGCTTTCTTT	CSGRRDRGTEAFF
-	TRBV7-2	-	TRBJ1-5	TGTGCCAGCAGCACAGGGACATCCCAACGGCCCCAGCATTTT	CASSTGTSQRPQHF
-	TRBV7-2	-	TRBJ2-5	TGTGCCAGCAGCTCTAGCAGACAAGAGACCCAGTACTTC	CASSSSRQETQYF
-	TRBV25-1	TRBD1	TRBJ2-1	TGTGCCAGCAGTGAACCGGGACAGGGCTCCTACAATGAGCAGTTCTTC	CASSEPGQGSYNEQFF
-	TRBV4-2	TRBD1	TRBJ2-2	TGTGCCAGCAGCCAACAGGGGGCCGGGGAGCTGTTTTTT	CASSQQGAGELFF
-	TRBV30	-	TRBJ2-1	TGTGCCTGGAGTGTACTCGACAACAAACCCCGGATCTTC	CAWSVLDNKPRIF